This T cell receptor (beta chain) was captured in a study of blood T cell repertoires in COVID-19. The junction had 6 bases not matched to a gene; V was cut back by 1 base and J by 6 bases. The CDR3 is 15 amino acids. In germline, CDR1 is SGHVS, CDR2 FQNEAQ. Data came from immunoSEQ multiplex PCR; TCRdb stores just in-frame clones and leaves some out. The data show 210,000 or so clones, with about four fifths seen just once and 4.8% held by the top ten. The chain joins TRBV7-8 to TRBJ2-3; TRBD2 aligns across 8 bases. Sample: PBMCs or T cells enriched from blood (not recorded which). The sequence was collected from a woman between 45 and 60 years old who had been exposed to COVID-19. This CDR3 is CASSLDGGAGDTQYF. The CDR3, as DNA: TGTGCCAGCAGCTTAGACGGGGGGGCCGGGGATACGCAGTATTTT. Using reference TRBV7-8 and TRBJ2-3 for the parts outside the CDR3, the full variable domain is GAGVSQSPRYKVAKRGQDVALRCDPISGHVSLFWYQQALGQGPEFLTYFQNEAQLDKSGLPSDRFFAERPEGSVSTLKIQRTQQEDSAVYLCASSLDGGAGDTQYFGPGTRLTVL.